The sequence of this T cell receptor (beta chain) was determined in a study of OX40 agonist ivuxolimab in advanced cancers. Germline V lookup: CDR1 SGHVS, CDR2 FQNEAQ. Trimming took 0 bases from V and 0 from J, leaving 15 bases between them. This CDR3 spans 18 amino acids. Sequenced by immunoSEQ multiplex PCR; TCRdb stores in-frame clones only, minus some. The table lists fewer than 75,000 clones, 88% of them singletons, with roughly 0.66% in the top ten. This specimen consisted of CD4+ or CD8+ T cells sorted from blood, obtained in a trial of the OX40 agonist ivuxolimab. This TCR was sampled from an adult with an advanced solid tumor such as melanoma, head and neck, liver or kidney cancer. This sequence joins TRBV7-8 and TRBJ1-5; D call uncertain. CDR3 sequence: CASSLAFAGEYSNQPQHF. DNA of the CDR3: TGTGCCAGCAGCTTAGCGTTTGCAGGCGAATATAGCAATCAGCCCCAGCATTTT.